This TCR beta chain comes out of a study of T cells in women clearing cervical HPV infection. Cervical HPV DNA detected by MY09/MY11 PCR, typed by dot-blot. As regards this clone: The read stops 3 residues short of the end of the CDR3; the missing end is completed from the germline J gene.

The data were produced by immunoSEQ multiplex PCR, yet TCRdb's version contains in-frame clones alone and is incomplete. The sample table sets out roughly 14,000 clones. The CDR3 length is 14 residues. Trimming removed 4 bases from V and 4 bases from J; junction bases left unmatched: 4. In germline, CDR1 is DFQATT, CDR2 SNEGSKA (reference sequence). The receptor comes from a woman aged 18-70 years with a cervical HPV16 infection that either progressed to CIN3+ or cleared (not recorded which). The sequenced sample was blood buffy coat. The chain combines TRBV20-1 with TRBJ2-7, with 13 bases fitting TRBD2. CDR3: CSATGLAGSYEQYF. The sequenced CDR3 bases are TGCAGTGCTACGGGACTAGCGGGATCTTACGAG.